This T cell receptor (beta chain) is drawn from a study of blood T cell repertoires in COVID-19. The wider study: PBMCs, B-cell-depleted T cells, or T cells were the source of the cDNA or gDNA that made up the material.

In the original workflow: For nucleated cells, counts were estimated from reference gene primer amplification. TCRdb's table, derived via immunoSEQ multiplex PCR, lists solely in-frame clones and lacks some. V and J calls and clone size are those listed in that table; D and trimming were worked out from the DNA. The data hold 95,000 to 150,000 clones, with 70% to 80% observed a single time. The CDR3 covers 16 residues. CDR1 SGHKS and CDR2 YYEKEE come from the germline V gene (reference sequence). Trimming removed 4 bases from V and 4 bases from J; junction bases left unmatched: 8. Source material: peripheral blood. The genes are TRBV5-5 and TRBJ2-1, with TRBD2 matching over 10 bases. This receptor was obtained from a human donor in a cohort sampled during active COVID-19. CDR3 loop: CASSPGVSGRYNEQFF. CDR3 DNA sequence: TGTGCCAGCAGCCCCGGTGTTAGCGGGAGGTACAATGAGCAGTTCTTC.